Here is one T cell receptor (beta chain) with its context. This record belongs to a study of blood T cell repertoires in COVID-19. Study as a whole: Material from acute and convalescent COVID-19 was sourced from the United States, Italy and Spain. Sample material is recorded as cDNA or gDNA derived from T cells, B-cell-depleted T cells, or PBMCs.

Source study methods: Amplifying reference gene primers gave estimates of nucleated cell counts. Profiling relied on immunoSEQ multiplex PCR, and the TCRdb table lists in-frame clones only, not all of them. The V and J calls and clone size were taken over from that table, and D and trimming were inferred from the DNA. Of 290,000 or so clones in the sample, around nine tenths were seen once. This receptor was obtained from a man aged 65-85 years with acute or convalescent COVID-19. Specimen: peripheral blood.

The DNA for the CDR3 is TGTGCCAGCAGCGTTGCGGGGTTCTACACAGATACGCAGTATTTT. Protein product: CASSVAGFYTDTQYF. V usage is TRBV9 and J usage is TRBJ2-3; D is perhaps TRBD2 (6 bases). The CDR3 contains 15 residues. V lost 2 bases and J lost 2, with 12 bases in between. In germline, CDR1 is SGDLS, CDR2 YYNGEE.